The clone carrying this T cell receptor beta chain was counted between two and nine times. Its antigen is not identified. This sample was taken from a study of identical twins. The V and J ends lost 1 base and 8 bases, in that order; junction bases with no gene match: 6. The germline gives CDR1 SGHVS, CDR2 FQNEAQ. This CDR3 spans 15 amino acids. Study findings and constraints: Its conclusions, products of cross-sectional statistical analysis, did not come from following the same donors. For monozygotic twins, models underestimated out-of-frame TCR alpha sharing. With beta out-of-frame sequences, excess sharing by twins was weaker.

Template switching supplied a universal primer site; unique molecular identifiers were carried on the cDNA. MiXCR, applied by TCRdb to the 5' RACE reads, yields one record per CDR3 protein. The repertoire holds approximately 220,000 distinct CDR3 sequences, with around 10% as singletons. This sequence was found in a woman under 30 in good health. The rearrangement uses TRBV7-8 and TRBJ2-1; TRBD1 aligns across 9 bases. Sequenced: memory (CD45RO+) T cells sorted from blood. CDR3 amino acids: CASSLGTGAAHEQFF. The CDR3 region has the DNA TGTGCCAGCAGCTTAGGGACAGGGGCCGCCCATGAGCAGTTCTTC.